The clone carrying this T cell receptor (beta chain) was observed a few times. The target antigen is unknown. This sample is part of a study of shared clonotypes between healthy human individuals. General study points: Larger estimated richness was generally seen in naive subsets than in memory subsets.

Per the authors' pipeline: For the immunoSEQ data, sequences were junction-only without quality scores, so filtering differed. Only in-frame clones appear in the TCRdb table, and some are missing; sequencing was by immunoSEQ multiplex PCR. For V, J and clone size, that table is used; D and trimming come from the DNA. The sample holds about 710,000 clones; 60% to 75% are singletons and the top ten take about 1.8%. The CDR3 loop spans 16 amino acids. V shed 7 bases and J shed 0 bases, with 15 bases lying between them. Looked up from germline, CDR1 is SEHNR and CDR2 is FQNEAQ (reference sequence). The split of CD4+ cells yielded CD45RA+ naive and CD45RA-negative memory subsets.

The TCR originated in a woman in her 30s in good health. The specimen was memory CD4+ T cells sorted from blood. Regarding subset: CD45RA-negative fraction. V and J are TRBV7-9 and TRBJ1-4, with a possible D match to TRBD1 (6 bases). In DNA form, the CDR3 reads TGTGCCAGCACAGGGGACTCCTCCGCAACTAATGAAAAACTGTTTTTT. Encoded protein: CASTGDSSATNEKLFF.